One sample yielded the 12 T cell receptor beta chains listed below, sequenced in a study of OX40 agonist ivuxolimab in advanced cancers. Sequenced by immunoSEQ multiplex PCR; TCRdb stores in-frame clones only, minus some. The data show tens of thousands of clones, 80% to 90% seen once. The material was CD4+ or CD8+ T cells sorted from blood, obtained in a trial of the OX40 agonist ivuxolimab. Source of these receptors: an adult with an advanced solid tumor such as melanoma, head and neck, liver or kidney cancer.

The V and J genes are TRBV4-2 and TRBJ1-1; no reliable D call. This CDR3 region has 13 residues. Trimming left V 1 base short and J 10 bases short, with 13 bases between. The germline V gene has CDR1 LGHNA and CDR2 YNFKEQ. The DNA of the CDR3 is TGTGCCAGCAGCCAAGGGCAAGGGAGGACAGCTTTCTTT. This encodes CASSQGQGRTAFF.

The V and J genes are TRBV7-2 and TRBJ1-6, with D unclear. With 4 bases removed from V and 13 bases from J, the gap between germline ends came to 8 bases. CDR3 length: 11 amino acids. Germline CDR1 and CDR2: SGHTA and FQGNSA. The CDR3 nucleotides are TGTGCCAGCAGCTCCGCGGGGCCCCTCCACTTT. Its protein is CASSSAGPLHF.

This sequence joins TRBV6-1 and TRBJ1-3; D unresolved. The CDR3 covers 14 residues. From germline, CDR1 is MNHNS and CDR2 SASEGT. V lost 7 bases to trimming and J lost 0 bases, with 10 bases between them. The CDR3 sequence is CASTQRDSGNTIYF. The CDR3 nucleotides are TGTGCCAGCACACAGAGGGACTCTGGAAACACCATATATTTT.

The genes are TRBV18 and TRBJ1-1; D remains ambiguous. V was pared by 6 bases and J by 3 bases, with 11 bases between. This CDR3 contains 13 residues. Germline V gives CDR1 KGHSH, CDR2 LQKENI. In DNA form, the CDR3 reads TGTGCCAGCTCGCCAAACGGGGACACTGAAGCTTTCTTT. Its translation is CASSPNGDTEAFF.

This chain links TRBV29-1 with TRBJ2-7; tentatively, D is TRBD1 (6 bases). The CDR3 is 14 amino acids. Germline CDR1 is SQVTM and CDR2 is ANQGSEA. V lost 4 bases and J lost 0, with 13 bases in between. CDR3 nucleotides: TGCAGCGTTGTACCCGGGACATCCTCCTACGAGCAGTACTTC. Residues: CSVVPGTSSYEQYF.

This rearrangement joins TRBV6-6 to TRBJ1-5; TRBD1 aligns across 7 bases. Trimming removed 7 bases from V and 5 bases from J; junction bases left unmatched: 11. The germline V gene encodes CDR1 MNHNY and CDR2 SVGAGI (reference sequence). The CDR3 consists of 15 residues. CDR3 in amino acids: CASTKRSGGDQPQHF. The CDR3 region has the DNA TGTGCCAGCACCAAAAGGTCAGGGGGGGATCAGCCCCAGCATTTT.

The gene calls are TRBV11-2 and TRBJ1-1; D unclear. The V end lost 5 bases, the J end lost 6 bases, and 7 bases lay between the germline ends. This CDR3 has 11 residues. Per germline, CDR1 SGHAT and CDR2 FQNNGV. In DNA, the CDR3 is TGTGCCAGCAGCGTCGGCCCTGAAGCTTTCTTT. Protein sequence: CASSVGPEAFF.

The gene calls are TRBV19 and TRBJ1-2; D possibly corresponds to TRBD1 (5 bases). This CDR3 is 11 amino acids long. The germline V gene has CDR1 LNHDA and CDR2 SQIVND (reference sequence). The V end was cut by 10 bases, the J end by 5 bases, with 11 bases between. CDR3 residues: CATYGGYGYTF. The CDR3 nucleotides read TGTGCCACCTACGGGGGTTATGGCTACACCTTC.

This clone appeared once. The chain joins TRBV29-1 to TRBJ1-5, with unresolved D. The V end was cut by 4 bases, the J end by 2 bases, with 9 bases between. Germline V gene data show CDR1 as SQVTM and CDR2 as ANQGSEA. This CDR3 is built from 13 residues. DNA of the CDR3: TGCAGCGTTGTGACCGGGGGCAATCAGCCCCAGCATTTT. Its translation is CSVVTGGNQPQHF.

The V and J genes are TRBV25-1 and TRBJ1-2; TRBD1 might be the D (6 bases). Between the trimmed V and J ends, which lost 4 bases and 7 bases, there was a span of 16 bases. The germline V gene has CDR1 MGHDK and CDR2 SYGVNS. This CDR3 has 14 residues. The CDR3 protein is CASSVPGTRGGYTF. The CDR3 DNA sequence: TGTGCCAGCAGTGTCCCTGGGACAAGAGGTGGCTACACCTTC.

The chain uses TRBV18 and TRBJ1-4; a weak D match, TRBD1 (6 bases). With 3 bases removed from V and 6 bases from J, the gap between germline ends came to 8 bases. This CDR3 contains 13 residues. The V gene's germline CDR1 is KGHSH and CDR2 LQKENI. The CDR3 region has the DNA TGTGCCAGCTCACCCGGGGGCCATGAAAAACTGTTTTTT. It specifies CASSPGGHEKLFF.

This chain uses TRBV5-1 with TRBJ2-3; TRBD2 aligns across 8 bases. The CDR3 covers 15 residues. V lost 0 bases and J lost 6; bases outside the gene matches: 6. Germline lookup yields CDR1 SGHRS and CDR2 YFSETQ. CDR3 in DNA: TGCGCCAGCAGCTTGGAGGGGACTAGTCACGATACGCAGTATTTT. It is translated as CASSLEGTSHDTQYF.